This entry lists 3 T cell receptor beta chains sequenced from one sample in a study of response to subunit inactivated influenza vaccine. MiXCR was run by TCRdb on the RT-PCR reads, yielding one entry per CDR3 protein. Of 600,000 to 700,000 distinct CDR3 sequences in the sample, around 13% were seen once. The sample consisted of PBMCs from blood, taken 14 to 15 days before vaccination. Receptors were obtained from a man aged 45-65 years who received an inactivated influenza vaccine.

This clonotype was seen a few times. The V call is TRBV14, the J call TRBJ1-3; D call uncertain. CDR1 and CDR2 from the germline V gene are SGHDN and FVKESK. Trimming took 5 bases from V and 0 from J, leaving 14 bases between them. The CDR3 spans 16 residues. CDR3 region: CASSKNTARSGNTIYF. The CDR3 DNA follows: TGTGCCAGCAGCAAGAACACGGCACGCTCTGGAAACACCATATATTTT. The complete variable domain, with remaining parts taken from reference TRBV14 and TRBJ1-3, reads EAGVTQFPSHSVIEKGQTVTLRCDPISGHDNLYWYRRVMGKEIKFLLHFVKESKQDESGMPNNRFLAERTGGTYSTLKVQPAELEDSGVYFCASSKNTARSGNTIYFGEGSWLTVV.

This clonotype has at least ten counts. This rearrangement joins TRBV6-5 to TRBJ1-5; tentative D call: TRBD1 (6 bases). Trimming pared 4 bases from V and 2 bases from J, leaving 12 bases between. Germline V gene lookup returns CDR1 MNHEY and CDR2 SVGAGI. The CDR3 sequence is 15 residues long. CDR3 region: CASSSQGFGNQPQHF. CDR3 nucleotide sequence: TGTGCCAGCAGTTCACAGGGTTTTGGCAATCAGCCCCAGCATTTT.

In this sample, this clonotype turned up a few times. The V gene is TRBV29-1, the J gene TRBJ1-2; no clear D. CDR1 and CDR2 from the germline V gene are SQVTM and ANQGSEA. Trimming took 2 bases from V and 3 from J, leaving 4 bases between them. The CDR3 runs 11 residues. CDR3 nucleotide sequence: TGCAGCGTTGAATTGGACTATGGCTACACCTTC. This codes for CSVELDYGYTF. The variable domain in full, with the rest retrieved from reference TRBV29-1 and TRBJ1-2, is SAVISQKPSRDICQRGTSLTIQCQVDSQVTMMFWYRQQPGQSLTLIATANQGSEATYESGFVIDKFPISRPNLTFSTLTVSNMSPEDSSIYLCSVELDYGYTFGSGTRLTVV.